The next 10 T cell receptor beta chains were all read from a single sample in a study of follicular helper T cells after annual influenza vaccination (dated by TCRdb to 2016 to 2017). The library was built by means of the immunoSEQ multiplex PCR assay. Drawn from immuneACCESS, this table holds only the in-frame rearrangements with V and J called that TCRdb kept. Clones are partly lost; checked studies trace under half to an unresolved V gene and leave the rest unexplained. This sample has roughly 27,000 clones in its table, and roughly 80% of those were observed once. The ten largest make up 1% to 1.5% of the sample. The sample's time point label, in plain terms: 2014-2015 season, pre-vaccination. The sequenced sample was CXCR5+ CD38- circulating T follicular helper cells from blood, obtained on the day of influenza vaccination. Sample cell subset or site, as interpreted from the label and publication: circulating Tfh, non-naive CD4+CXCR5+PD-1+ (ICOS+CD38+ or ICOS-CD38-). These receptors were taken from an adult who received the influenza vaccine.

Only a few counts were recorded for this clone. V is TRBV28 and J is TRBJ2-1; 10 nucleotides agree with TRBD2. This CDR3 spans 15 amino acids. With V trimmed by 7 bases and J by 6 bases, 9 bases remained unmatched. CDR1 and CDR2 (germline): MDHEN, SYDVKM. For the CDR3, the DNA is TGTGCCAGCACCTTCCTCCTAGCGGGAGTCAATGAGCAGTTCTTC. Protein product: CASTFLLAGVNEQFF.

This clone appeared a single time. CDR3 loop: CASSLTSGVGETQYF. The CDR3 DNA reads TGTGCCAGCAGCCTTACTAGCGGGGTCGGGGAGACCCAGTACTTC. This chain joins TRBV7-2 and TRBJ2-5, with 10 bases lining up with TRBD2. The CDR3 sequence is 15 residues long. The V gene's germline CDR1 is SGHTA and CDR2 FQGNSA. V shed 5 bases and J 5 bases; nucleotides not matched to a gene: 8.

The V call is TRBV6-5, the J call TRBJ1-2, with 11 bases matching TRBD1. V lost 5 bases to trimming and J lost 5 bases; unmatched junction nucleotides: 1. Germline CDR1 is MNHEY and CDR2 is SVGAGI. The CDR3 runs 13 residues. The CDR3: CASSRDRGYGYTF. CDR3 sequence (DNA): TGTGCCAGCAGTCGGGACAGGGGGTATGGCTACACCTTC.

This clone was recorded once. DNA for the CDR3: TGTGCCAGCAGGGGTCGGGGTCGCACAGATACGCAGTATTTT. It is translated as CASRGRGRTDTQYF. This chain connects TRBV2 to TRBJ2-3; D is possibly TRBD2 (5 bases). The V and J ends lost 6 bases and 1 base respectively, with 11 bases between them. CDR3 length equals 14 residues. CDR1 is SNHLY and CDR2 is FYNNEI in the germline V gene.

The gene calls are TRBV6-4 and TRBJ2-7, with 9 bases matching TRBD1. The CDR3 runs to 16 residues. V was clipped by 2 bases and J by 2 bases; unmatched bases: 7. The V gene's germline CDR1 is MRHNA and CDR2 SNTAGT. In DNA, the CDR3 is TGTGCCAGCAGTGACGTCGGGGACAGGGTCCCCTACGAGCAGTACTTC. This codes for CASSDVGDRVPYEQYF.

The rearrangement uses TRBV19 and TRBJ2-3; D is perhaps TRBD2 (6 bases). This CDR3 comprises 14 residues. The V and J ends lost 3 bases and 1 base respectively, with 8 bases between them. The germline CDR1 and CDR2 sequences are LNHDA and SQIVND (reference sequence). CDR3 coding DNA: TGTGCCAGTAGTATTACGGGGGGCACAGATACGCAGTATTTT. It specifies CASSITGGTDTQYF.

The table lists this clone with a count of one. This chain uses TRBV6-5 with TRBJ2-6; 7 nucleotides line up with TRBD1. V lost 5 bases, J lost 4 bases, and 5 bases stayed unmatched. This CDR3 contains 15 residues. The germline gives CDR1 MNHEY, CDR2 SVGAGI. CDR3 sequence: CASSVRDRGANVLTF. CDR3 DNA sequence: TGTGCCAGCAGTGTACGGGACAGAGGGGCCAACGTCCTGACTTTC.

This clone has only one observation. The chain recombines TRBV6-6 with TRBJ1-1; D not resolved. The CDR3 is made up of 12 amino acids. Germline CDR1 and CDR2: MNHNY and SVGAGI (reference sequence). V lost 7 bases and J lost 6, with 12 bases in between. The CDR3 bases are TGTGCCAGCACGCGCGGGGTTTCTGAAGCTTTCTTT. Translating gives CASTRGVSEAFF.

The rearrangement uses TRBV6-5 and TRBJ2-3; D not resolved. Trimming removed 0 bases at V and 7 bases at J, with 8 bases between. Germline CDR1 MNHEY, CDR2 SVGAGI. CDR3 length: 13 amino acids. CDR3 sequence: CASSYSAFHTQYF. Written as DNA, the CDR3 is TGTGCCAGCAGTTACTCAGCATTTCATACGCAGTATTTT.

This clone was recorded only once. The CDR3 protein is CASRRLAGLETQYF. CDR3 DNA: TGTGCCAGCAGGAGACTAGCGGGGTTGGAGACCCAGTACTTC. The chain is built from TRBV2 and TRBJ2-5; TRBD2 aligns across 11 bases. Trimming at V came to 6 bases and at J to 5 bases, leaving 5 bases not matched to a gene. The CDR3 is made up of 14 amino acids. Germline CDR1 reads SNHLY; CDR2 reads FYNNEI.